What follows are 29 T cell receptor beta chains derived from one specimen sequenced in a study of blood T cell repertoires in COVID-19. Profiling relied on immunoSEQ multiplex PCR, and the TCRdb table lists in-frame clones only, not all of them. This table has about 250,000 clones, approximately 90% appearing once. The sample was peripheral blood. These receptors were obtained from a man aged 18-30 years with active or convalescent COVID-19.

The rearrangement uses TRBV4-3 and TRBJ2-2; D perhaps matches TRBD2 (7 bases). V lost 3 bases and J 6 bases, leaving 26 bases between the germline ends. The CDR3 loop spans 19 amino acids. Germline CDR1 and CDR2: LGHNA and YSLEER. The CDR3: CASSQGMTGGFGFAGELFF. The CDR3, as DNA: TGCGCCAGCAGCCAGGGTATGACGGGGGGCTTTGGTTTTGCCGGGGAGCTGTTTTTT.

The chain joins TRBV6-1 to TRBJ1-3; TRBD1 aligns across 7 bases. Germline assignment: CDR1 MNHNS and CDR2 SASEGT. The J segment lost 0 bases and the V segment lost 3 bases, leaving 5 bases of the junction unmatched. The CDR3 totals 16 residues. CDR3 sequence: CASSETGSGSGNTIYF. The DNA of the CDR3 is TGTGCCAGCAGTGAGACAGGGAGCGGCTCTGGAAACACCATATATTTT.

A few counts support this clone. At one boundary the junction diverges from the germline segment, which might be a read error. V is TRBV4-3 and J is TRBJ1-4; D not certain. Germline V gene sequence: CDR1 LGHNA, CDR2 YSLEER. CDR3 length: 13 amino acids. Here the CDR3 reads CASSQDLTTPCLF. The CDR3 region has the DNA TGCGCCAGCAGCCAAGATCTTACGACACCTTGTCTCTTC.

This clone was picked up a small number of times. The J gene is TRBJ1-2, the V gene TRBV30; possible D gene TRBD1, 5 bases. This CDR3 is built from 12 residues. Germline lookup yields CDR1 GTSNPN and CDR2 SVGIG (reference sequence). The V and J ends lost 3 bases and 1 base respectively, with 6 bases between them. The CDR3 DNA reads TGTGCCTGGAGGGGGGGTAACTATGGCTACACCTTC. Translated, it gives CAWRGGNYGYTF.

CDR3 sequence (DNA): TGCGCCAGCAGCCAAGAAGTAACAGGGGGCTACGAGCAGTACTTC. This gives the protein CASSQEVTGGYEQYF. The V gene is TRBV4-3, the J gene TRBJ2-7, with 8 bases matching TRBD1. CDR1 and CDR2 from the germline V gene are LGHNA and YSLEER. This CDR3 is built from 15 residues. Trimming took 0 bases from V and 3 from J; bases not matched to a gene: 4.

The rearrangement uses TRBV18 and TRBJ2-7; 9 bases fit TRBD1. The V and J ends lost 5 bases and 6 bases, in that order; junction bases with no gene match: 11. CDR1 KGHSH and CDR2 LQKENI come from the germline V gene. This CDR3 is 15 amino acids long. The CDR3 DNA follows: TGTGCCAGCTCAAGAACAGGGGGCGAAGATCTCGAGCAGTACTTC. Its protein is CASSRTGGEDLEQYF. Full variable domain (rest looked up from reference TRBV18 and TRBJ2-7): NAGVMQNPRHLVRRRGQEARLRCSPMKGHSHVYWYRQLPEEGLKFMVYLQKENIIDESGMPKERFSAEFPKEGPSILRIQQVVRGDSAAYFCASSRTGGEDLEQYFGPGTRLTVT.

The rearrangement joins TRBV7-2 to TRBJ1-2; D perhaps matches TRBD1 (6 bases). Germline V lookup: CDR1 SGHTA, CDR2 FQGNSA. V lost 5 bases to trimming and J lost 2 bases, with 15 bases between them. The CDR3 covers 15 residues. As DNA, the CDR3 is TGTGCCAGCAGCCCCTGGACAGAATCAAACTATGGCTACACCTTC. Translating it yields CASSPWTESNYGYTF.

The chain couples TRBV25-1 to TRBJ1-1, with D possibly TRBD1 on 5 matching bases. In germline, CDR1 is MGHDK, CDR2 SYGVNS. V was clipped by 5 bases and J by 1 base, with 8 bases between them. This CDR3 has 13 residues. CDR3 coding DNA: TGTGCCAGCAGTATAACAGGGAACACTGAAGCTTTCTTT. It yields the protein CASSITGNTEAFF.

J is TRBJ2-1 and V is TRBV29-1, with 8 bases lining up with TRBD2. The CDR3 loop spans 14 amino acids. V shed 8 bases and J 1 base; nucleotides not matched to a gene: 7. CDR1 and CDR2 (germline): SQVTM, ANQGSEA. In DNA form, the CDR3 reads TGCAGCTACCGGGGGGGGAGGTCCTACAATGAGCAGTTCTTC. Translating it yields CSYRGGRSYNEQFF.

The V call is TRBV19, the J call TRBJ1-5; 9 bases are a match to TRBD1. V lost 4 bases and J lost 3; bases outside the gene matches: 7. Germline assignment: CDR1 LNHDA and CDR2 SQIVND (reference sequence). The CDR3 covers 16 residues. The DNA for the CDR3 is TGTGCCAGTAGTACCCCGGACAGGGGAAACAATCAGCCCCAGCATTTT. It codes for CASSTPDRGNNQPQHF.

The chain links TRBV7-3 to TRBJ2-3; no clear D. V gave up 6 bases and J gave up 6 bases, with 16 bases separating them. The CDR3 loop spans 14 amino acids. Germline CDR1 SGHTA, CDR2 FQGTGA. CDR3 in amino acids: CASSRRGVADTQYF. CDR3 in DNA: TGTGCCAGCAGTCGGCGAGGAGTTGCCGATACGCAGTATTTT. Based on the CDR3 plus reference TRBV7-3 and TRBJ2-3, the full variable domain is GAGVSQTPSNKVTEKGKYVELRCDPISGHTALYWYRQSLGQGPEFLIYFQGTGAADDSGLPNDRFFAVRPEGSVSTLKIQRTERGDSAVYLCASSRRGVADTQYFGPGTRLTVL.

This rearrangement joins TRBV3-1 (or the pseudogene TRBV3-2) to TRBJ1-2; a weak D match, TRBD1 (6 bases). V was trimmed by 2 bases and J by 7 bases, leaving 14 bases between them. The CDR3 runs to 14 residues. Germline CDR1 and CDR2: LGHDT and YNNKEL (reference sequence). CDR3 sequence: CASSQTIDRSGYTF. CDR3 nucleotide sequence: TGTGCCAGCAGCCAAACCATAGACAGGTCTGGCTACACCTTC.

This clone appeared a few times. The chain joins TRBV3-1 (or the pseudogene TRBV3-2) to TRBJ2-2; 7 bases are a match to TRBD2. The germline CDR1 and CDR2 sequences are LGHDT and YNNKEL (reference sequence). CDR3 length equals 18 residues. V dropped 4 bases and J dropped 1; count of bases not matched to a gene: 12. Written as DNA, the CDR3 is TGTGCCAGCAGCCCTCAACTAGGGCGGGGGAAGAACACCGGGGAGCTGTTTTTT. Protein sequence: CASSPQLGRGKNTGELFF.

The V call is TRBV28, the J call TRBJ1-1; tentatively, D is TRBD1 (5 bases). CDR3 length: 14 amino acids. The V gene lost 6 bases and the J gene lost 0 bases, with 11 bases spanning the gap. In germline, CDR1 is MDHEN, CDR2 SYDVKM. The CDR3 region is CASSHGGVNTEAFF. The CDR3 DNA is TGTGCCAGCAGCCACGGGGGGGTGAACACTGAAGCTTTCTTT.

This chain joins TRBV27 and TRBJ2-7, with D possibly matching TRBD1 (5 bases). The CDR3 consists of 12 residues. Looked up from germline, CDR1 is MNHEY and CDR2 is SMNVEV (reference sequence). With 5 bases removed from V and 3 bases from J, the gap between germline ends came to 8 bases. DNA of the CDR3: TGTGCCAGCAGTAGAGACAGCTACGAGCAGTACTTC. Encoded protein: CASSRDSYEQYF.

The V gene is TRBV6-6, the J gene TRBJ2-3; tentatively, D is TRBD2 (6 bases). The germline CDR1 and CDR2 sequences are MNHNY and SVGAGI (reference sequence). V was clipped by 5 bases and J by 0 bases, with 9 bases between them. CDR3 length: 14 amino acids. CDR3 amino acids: CASSPRDSTDTQYF. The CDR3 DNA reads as TGTGCCAGCAGTCCGCGGGATAGCACAGATACGCAGTATTTT.

CDR3 loop: CASSPPRGDTQYF. CDR3 coding DNA: TGTGCCAGCAGCCCCCCGAGGGGGGATACGCAGTATTTT. V and J are TRBV5-4 and TRBJ2-3; maybe TRBD1 (6 bases). This CDR3 comprises 13 residues. Germline lookup yields CDR1 SGHNT and CDR2 YYREEE (reference sequence). V lost 4 bases and J lost 6, with 12 bases in between.

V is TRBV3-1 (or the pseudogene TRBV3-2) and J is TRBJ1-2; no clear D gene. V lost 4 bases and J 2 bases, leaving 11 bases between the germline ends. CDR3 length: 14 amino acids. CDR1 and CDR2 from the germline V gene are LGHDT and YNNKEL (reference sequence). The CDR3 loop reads CASSLDHNNYGYTF. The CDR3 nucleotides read TGTGCCAGCAGCCTCGATCACAACAACTATGGCTACACCTTC.

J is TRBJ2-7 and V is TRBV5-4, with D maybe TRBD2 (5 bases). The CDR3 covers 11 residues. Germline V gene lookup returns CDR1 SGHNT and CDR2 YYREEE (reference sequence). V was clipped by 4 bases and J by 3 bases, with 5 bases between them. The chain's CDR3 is CASSRGYEQYF. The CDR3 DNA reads TGTGCCAGCAGCCGGGGCTACGAGCAGTACTTC.

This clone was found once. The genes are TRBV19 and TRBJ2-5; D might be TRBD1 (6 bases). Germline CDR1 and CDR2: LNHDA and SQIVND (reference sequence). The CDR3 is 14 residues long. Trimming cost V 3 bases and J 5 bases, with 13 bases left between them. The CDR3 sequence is CASSIVGAGETQYF. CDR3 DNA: TGTGCCAGTAGTATCGTGGGGGCCGGGGAGACCCAGTACTTC.

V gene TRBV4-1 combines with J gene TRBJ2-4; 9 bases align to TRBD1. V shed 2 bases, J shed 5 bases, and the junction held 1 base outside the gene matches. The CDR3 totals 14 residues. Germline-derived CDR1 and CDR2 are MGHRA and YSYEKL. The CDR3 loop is CASSQWTGENIQYF. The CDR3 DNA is TGCGCCAGCAGCCAATGGACAGGGGAAAACATTCAGTACTTC.

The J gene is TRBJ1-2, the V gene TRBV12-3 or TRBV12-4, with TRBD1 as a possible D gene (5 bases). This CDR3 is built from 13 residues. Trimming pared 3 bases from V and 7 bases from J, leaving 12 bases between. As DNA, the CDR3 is TGTGCCAGCAGTTTTTACGCAGGGCCTGGCTACACCTTC. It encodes CASSFYAGPGYTF.

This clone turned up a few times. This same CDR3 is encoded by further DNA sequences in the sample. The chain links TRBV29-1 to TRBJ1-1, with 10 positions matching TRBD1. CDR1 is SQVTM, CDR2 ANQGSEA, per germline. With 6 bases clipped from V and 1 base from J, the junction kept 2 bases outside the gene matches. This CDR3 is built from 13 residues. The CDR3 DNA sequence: TGCAGCGTCGGGACAGGGGCGAACACTGAAGCTTTCTTT. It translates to CSVGTGANTEAFF.

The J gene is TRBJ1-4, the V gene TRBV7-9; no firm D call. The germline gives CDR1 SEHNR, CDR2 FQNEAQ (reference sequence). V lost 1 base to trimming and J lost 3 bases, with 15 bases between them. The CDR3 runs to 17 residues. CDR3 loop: CASSLVLGYEANEKLFF. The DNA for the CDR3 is TGTGCCAGCAGCTTAGTACTAGGATATGAGGCTAATGAAAAACTGTTTTTT.

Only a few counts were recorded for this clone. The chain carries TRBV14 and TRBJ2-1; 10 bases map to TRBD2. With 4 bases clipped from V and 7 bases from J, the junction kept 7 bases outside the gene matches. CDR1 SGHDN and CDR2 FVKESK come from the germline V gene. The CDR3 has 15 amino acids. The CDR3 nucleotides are TGTGCCAGCAGCCGTGGACTAGCGGCCCCTAATGAGCAGTTCTTC. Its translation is CASSRGLAAPNEQFF.

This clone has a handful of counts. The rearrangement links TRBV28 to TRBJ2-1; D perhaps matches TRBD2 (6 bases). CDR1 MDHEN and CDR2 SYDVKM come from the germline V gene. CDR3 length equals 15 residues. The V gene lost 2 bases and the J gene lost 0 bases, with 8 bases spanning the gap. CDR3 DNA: TGTGCCAGCAGTTTAGGAGGGAACTCCTACAATGAGCAGTTCTTC. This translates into CASSLGGNSYNEQFF. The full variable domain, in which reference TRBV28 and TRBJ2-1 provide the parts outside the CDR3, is DVKVTQSSRYLVKRTGEKVFLECVQDMDHENMFWYRQDPGLGLRLIYFSYDVKMKEKGDIPEGYSVSREKKERFSLILESASTNQTSMYLCASSLGGNSYNEQFFGPGTRLTVL.

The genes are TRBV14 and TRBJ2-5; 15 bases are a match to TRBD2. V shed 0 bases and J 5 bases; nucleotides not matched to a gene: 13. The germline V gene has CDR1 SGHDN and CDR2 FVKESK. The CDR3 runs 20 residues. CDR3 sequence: CASSQDPRTSGRALGETQYF. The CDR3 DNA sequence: TGTGCCAGCAGCCAAGATCCCCGGACTAGCGGGAGGGCCCTCGGGGAGACCCAGTACTTC.

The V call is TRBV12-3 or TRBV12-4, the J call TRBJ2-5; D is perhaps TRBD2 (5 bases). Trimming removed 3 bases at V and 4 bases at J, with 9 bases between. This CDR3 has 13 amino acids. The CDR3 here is CASSLEEGETQYF. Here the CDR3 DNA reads TGTGCCAGCAGTTTGGAGGAAGGAGAGACCCAGTACTTC.

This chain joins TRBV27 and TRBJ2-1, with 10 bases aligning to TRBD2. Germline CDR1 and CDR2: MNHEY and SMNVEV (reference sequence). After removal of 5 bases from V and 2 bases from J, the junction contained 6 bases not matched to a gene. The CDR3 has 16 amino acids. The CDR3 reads CASSPPLAGAYNEQFF. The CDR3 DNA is TGTGCCAGCAGTCCCCCCCTAGCGGGAGCCTACAATGAGCAGTTCTTC.